This T cell receptor (beta chain) derives from a study of vaccination and CD4 T cells after COVID-19. The CDR3 is 14 residues long. The germline V gene has CDR1 GTSNPN and CDR2 SVGIG (reference sequence). V shed 0 bases and J 4 bases; nucleotides not matched to a gene: 5. The treatment was: roughly 10-day PBMC culture with coronavirus spike peptide pools or control peptides (ViraFEST assay). Culture conditions combined 2 million to 2.5 million PBMCs per well with approximately 10 IU/ml IL-2 and roughly 10 ug/ml peptide pools. An Oncomine TCR Beta short-read assay was used to sequence the DNA from cultured CD4+ T cells. MiXCR, run by TCRdb on the PCR reads, gives a single entry per CDR3 protein. This sample has about 13,000 distinct CDR3 sequences, with 43% found just once. Worth noting for this clonotype: Its cognate antigen is unknown.

The receptor was isolated from a human donor who had recovered from COVID-19. The chain employs TRBV30 and TRBJ1-1; 7 bases line up with TRBD1. Sequenced input: CD4+ T cells from blood, cultured in vitro. CDR3 region: CAWSVMTGSTEAFF. The CDR3 bases are TGTGCCTGGAGTGTAATGACAGGGTCCACTGAAGCTTTCTTT. The full variable domain, with the rest looked up from reference TRBV30 and TRBJ1-1, is SQTIHQWPATLVQPVGSPLSLECTVEGTSNPNLYWYRQAAGRGLQLLFYSVGIGQISSEVPQNLSASRPQDRQFILSSKKLLLSDSGFYLCAWSVMTGSTEAFFGQGTRLTVV.